This T cell receptor beta chain emerged from a study of T-cell memory formation after mild COVID-19. Across the whole study: Largely donor-specific TCR clusters were found.

TCRdb fed the 5' RACE reads into MiXCR, producing one record per CDR3 protein. Among roughly 500,000 distinct CDR3 sequences listed, 20% were seen once. CDR3 size: 15 residues. CDR1 is MNHEY and CDR2 is SVGAGI in the germline V gene. V trimming: 4 bases; J trimming: 1 base; junction bases outside the gene matches: 5. Note on this clonotype: Its antigen is undetermined.

Regarding the study as a whole: Clones contracting across day 15 to 85 had a balanced CD4/CD8 profile; later expanding clones leaned CD4+. Some SARS-CoV-2-responding clones were already detected in memory before infection. The main location of contracting CD4+ clones was CM and EM, and that of contracting CD8+ clones was EMRA.

Source material: PBMCs or a T cell subset sorted from them (not recorded which). The chain employs TRBV6-5 and TRBJ2-3, with 7 bases lining up with TRBD2. This sequence originates from an adult woman who had mild COVID-19 (a few samples of this study predate the infection). Cell type and time point are not known. The CDR3 here is CASSSGGLGTDTQYF. The CDR3 DNA is TGTGCCAGCAGTTCGGGGGGTTTGGGCACAGATACGCAGTATTTT.